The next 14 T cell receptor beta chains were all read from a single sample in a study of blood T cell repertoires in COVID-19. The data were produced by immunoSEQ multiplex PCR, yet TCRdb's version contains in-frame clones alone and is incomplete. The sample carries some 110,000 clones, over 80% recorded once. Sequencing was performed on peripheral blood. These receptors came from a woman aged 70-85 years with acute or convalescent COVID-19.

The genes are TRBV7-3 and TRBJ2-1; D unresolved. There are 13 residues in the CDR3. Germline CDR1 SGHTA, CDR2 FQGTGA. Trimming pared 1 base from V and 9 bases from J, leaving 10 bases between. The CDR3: CASSLMTRSEQFF. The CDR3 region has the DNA TGTGCCAGCAGCTTAATGACCCGGAGTGAGCAGTTCTTC.

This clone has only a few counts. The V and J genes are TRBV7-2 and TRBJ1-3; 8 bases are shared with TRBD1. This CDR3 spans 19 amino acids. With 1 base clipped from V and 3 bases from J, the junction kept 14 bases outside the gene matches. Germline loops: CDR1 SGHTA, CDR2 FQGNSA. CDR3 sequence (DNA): TGTGCCAGCAGCTTAGAATTAGTCTCAGGGGGCCAGGGTGGAAACACCATATATTTT. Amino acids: CASSLELVSGGQGGNTIYF.

The CDR3 region is CASRRGSNYGYTF. DNA for the CDR3: TGTGCCAGTCGAAGGGGGTCCAACTATGGCTACACCTTC. The genes are TRBV5-6 and TRBJ1-2; perhaps TRBD1 as D (6 bases). With 8 bases removed from V and 2 bases from J, the gap between germline ends came to 13 bases. Germline-derived CDR1 and CDR2 are SGHDT and YYEEEE. The CDR3 length is 13 residues.

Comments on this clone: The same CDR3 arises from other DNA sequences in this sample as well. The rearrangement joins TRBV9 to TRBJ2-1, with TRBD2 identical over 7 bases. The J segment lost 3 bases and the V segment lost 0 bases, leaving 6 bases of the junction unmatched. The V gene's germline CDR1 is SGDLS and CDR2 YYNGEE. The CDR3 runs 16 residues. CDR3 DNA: TGTGCCAGCAGCGTAGCGGGCCAGCGGGGCTACAATGAGCAGTTCTTC. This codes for CASSVAGQRGYNEQFF.

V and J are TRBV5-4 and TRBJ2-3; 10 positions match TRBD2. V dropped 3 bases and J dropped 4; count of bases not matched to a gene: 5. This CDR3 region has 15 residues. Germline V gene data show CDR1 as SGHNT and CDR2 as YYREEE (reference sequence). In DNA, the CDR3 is TGTGCCAGCAGCTCAGCGGGGGGGCCCCCAGATACGCAGTATTTT. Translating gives CASSSAGGPPDTQYF.

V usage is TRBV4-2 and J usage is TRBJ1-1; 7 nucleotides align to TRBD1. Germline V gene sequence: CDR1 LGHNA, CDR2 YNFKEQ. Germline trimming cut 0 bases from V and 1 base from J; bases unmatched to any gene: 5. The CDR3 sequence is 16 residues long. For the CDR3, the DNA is TGTGCCAGCAGCCAAGAAGTCGGACAGGCGAACACTGAAGCTTTCTTT. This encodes CASSQEVGQANTEAFF.

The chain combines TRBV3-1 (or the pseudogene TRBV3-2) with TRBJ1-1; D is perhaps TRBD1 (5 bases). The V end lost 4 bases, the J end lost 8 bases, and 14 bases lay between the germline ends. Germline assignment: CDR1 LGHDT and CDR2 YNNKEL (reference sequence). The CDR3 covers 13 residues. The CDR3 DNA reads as TGTGCCAGCAGCCGGTGGGGGGATTACGAAGCTTTCTTT. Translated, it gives CASSRWGDYEAFF.

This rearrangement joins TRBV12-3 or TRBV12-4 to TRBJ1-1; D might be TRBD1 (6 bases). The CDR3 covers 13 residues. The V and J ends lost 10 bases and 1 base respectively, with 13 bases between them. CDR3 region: CAIVDRANTEAFF. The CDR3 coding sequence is TGTGCCATCGTGGACAGAGCGAACACTGAAGCTTTCTTT.

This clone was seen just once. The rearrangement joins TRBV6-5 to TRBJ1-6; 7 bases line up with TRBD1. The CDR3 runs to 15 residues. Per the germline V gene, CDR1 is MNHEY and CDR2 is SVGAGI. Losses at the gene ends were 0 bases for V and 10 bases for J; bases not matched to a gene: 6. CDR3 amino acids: CASSYSRQGDSPLHF. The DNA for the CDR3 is TGTGCCAGCAGTTACTCCAGGCAGGGGGACTCACCCCTCCACTTT.

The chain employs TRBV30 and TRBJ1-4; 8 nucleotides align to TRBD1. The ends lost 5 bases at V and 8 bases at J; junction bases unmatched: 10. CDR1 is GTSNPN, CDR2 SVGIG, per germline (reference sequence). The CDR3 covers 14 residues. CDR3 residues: CAWRTGKRGEKLFF. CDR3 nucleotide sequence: TGTGCCTGGCGGACAGGGAAACGAGGAGAAAAACTGTTTTTT.

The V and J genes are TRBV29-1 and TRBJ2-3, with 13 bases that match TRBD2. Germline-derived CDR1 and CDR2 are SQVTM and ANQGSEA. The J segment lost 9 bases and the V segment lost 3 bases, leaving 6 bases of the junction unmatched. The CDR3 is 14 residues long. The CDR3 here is CSVEVTSGRPTQYF. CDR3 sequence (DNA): TGCAGCGTTGAGGTGACTAGCGGGAGGCCAACGCAGTATTTT.

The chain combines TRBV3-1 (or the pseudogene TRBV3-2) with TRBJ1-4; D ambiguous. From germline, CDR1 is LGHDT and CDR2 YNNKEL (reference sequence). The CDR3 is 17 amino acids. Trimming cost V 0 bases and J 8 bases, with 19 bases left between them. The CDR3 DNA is TGTGCCAGCAGCCAAGATAAACCCCCCCGTCGAGGGGAAAAACTGTTTTTT. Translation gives CASSQDKPPRRGEKLFF.

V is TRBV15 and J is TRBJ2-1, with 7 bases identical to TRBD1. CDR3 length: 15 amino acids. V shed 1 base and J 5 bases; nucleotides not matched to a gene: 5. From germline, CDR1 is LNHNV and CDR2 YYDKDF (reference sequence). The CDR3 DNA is TGTGCCACCAGCAGAGGGGGGACAGCAGACAATGAGCAGTTCTTC. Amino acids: CATSRGGTADNEQFF. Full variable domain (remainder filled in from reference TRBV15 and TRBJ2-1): DAMVIQNPRYQVTQFGKPVTLSCSQTLNHNVMYWYQQKSSQAPKLLFHYYDKDFNNEADTPDNFQSRRPNTSFCFLDIRSPGLGDTAMYLCATSRGGTADNEQFFGPGTRLTVL.

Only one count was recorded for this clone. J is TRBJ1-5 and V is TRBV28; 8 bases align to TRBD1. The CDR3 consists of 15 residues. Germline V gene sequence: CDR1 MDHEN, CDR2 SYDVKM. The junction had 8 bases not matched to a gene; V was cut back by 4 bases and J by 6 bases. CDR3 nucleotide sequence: TGTGCCAGCAGTTCGACTGGCAGGGGGCTTCAGCCCCAGCATTTT. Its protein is CASSSTGRGLQPQHF. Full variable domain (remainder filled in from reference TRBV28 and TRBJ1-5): DVKVTQSSRYLVKRTGEKVFLECVQDMDHENMFWYRQDPGLGLRLIYFSYDVKMKEKGDIPEGYSVSREKKERFSLILESASTNQTSMYLCASSSTGRGLQPQHFGDGTRLSIL.